This entry concerns a single T cell receptor beta chain. The CDR3 is 14 residues long. J gave up 5 bases and V 4 bases, and 7 bases lay outside the gene matches. Germline CDR1 and CDR2: SGHRS and YFSETQ. This record comes from a study of cytomegalovirus exposure and HLA in healthy donors. In the PCR, 60 Vbeta and 13 Jbeta primers were used. TCRdb's table, derived via immunoSEQ multiplex PCR, lists solely in-frame clones and lacks some. The sample records some 170,000 clones, almost 80% being singletons. Specimen: PBMCs. This clonotype originated in a man in his forties in good health and CMV-seropositive. This rearrangement joins TRBV5-1 to TRBJ2-7, with 9 bases aligning to TRBD1. For the CDR3, the DNA is TGCGCCAGCAGCCCTGGACAGGGGACCGACGAGCAGTACTTC. It is translated as CASSPGQGTDEQYF.